The source of this TCR beta chain is a study of CD8+CD57+ T cells in acquired aplastic anemia. Individuals selected for sequencing had exhibited CD8+CD57+ cell expansion on flow cytometry. Receipt of therapy had not occurred in any patient by the time of blood sampling. This CDR3 comprises 13 residues. The ends were cut back, 6 bases at V and 5 bases at J, with 10 bases in the middle. Germline V gives CDR1 SNHLY, CDR2 FYNNEI. Genomic DNA served as template for TCR beta VDJ and CDR3 profiling. TCRdb reanalysed the reads using MiXCR and keeps one entry per CDR3 protein. The sample shows over 150,000 distinct CDR3 sequences, about half of them seen only once.

This sequence was found in a human donor with aplastic anemia. Material: sorted CD4+, CD8+, or CD8+CD57+ T cells (not recorded which) from PBMCs. This chain connects TRBV2 to TRBJ2-2; D is perhaps TRBD1 (6 bases). The CDR3 nucleotides are TGTGCCAGCAGCCCAGGGGTTACCGGGGAGCTGTTTTTT. This encodes CASSPGVTGELFF.